The entry below gives a single T cell receptor (beta chain) sequence along with its context. Its target is unknown. The data stem from a study of T cells in lung cancer brain metastases. Study in general: Nine tenths of the roughly 20 patients had no interval therapy between resections. Primary and brain metastasis specimens were taken a median approximately 330 days apart.

Germline V CDR1 and CDR2: SEHNR, FQNEAQ (reference sequence). Trimming removed 6 bases at V and 1 base at J, with 12 bases between. CDR3 size: 14 residues. Study-wide results and caveats: The analysis could not control for preoperative corticosteroids affecting T cell infiltration in brain metastases.

Patients with a history of multiple malignancies were excluded. TCRdb's copy holds only in-frame clones and misses some; the assay was immunoSEQ multiplex PCR. The sample shows about 4,900 clones, about four fifths of them seen only once. The genes are TRBV7-9 and TRBJ2-5; D is uncertain. This TCR derives from a woman aged 50 to 60 with non-small cell lung cancer. The sequenced sample consisted of tumor tissue from the primary lung tumor. The CDR3 here is CASSHTAIQETQYF. CDR3 nucleotides: TGTGCCAGCAGTCATACAGCCATCCAAGAGACCCAGTACTTC.